Shown below are 27 T cell receptor beta chains from a single sample sequenced in a study of blood T cells in healthy people across ages. Through a sample-barcoded 5' primer and a J-beta primer mix, a second PCR was run for roughly 6 to 11 cycles. TCRdb analysed the 5' RACE reads with MiXCR anew, one entry per CDR3 protein. Of hundreds of thousands of distinct CDR3 sequences in the sample, 53% were seen once. Sequencing used blood. These receptors all come from a man at least 80 years old in good health.

This clonotype has only one observation. The gene calls are TRBV6-2 or TRBV6-3 and TRBJ2-7; D remains ambiguous. There are 15 residues in the CDR3. V gave up 5 bases and J gave up 2 bases, with 16 bases separating them. The germline CDR1 and CDR2 sequences are MNHEY and SVGEGT. CDR3 region: CASSPRTGQPYEQYF. Here the CDR3 DNA reads TGTGCCAGCAGTCCCCGGACGGGCCAACCCTACGAGCAGTACTTC.

The CDR3 is CASTDTGREEQYF. The DNA for the CDR3 is TGCGCCAGCACTGACACGGGGAGGGAAGAGCAGTACTTC. The chain combines TRBV5-1 with TRBJ2-5, with 7 bases identical to TRBD2. J lost 11 bases, V lost 6 bases, and 13 bases had no gene match. CDR3 size: 13 residues. Germline V CDR1 and CDR2: SGHRS, YFSETQ.

This clonotype has only one observation. This chain links TRBV7-9 with TRBJ1-1; unclear D gene. Germline loops: CDR1 SEHNR, CDR2 FQNEAQ (reference sequence). Trimming removed 5 bases at V and 5 bases at J, with 12 bases between. The CDR3 is made up of 13 amino acids. The CDR3 bases are TGTGCCAGCAGCGCATTCTCGGGGACTGAAGCTTTCTTT. Translating it yields CASSAFSGTEAFF. Based on the CDR3 plus reference TRBV7-9 and TRBJ1-1, the full variable domain is DTGVSQNPRHKITKRGQNVTFRCDPISEHNRLYWYRQTLGQGPEFLTYFQNEAQLEKSRLLSDRFSAERPKGSFSTLEIQRTEQGDSAMYLCASSAFSGTEAFFGQGTRLTVV.

DNA for the CDR3: TGTGCCAGCGTTTCTCTCCGGGACAGCACCTACGAGCAGTACTTC. Translated: CASVSLRDSTYEQYF. The chain links TRBV11-2 to TRBJ2-5; 7 positions match TRBD1. The J call is in doubt because the DNA end fits TRBJ2-7 better. This CDR3 is 15 amino acids long. Germline CDR1 is SGHAT and CDR2 is FQNNGV.

The chain employs TRBV28 and TRBJ2-5, with TRBD2 identical over 8 bases. The CDR3 runs to 14 residues. From germline, CDR1 is MDHEN and CDR2 SYDVKM. The ends lost 4 bases at V and 13 bases at J; junction bases unmatched: 14. This CDR3 reads CASSSHGLAAGWYF. In nucleotides, the CDR3 is TGTGCCAGCAGTTCCCATGGACTAGCCGCCGGTTGGTACTTC. Full variable domain (rest looked up from reference TRBV28 and TRBJ2-5): DVKVTQSSRYLVKRTGEKVFLECVQDMDHENMFWYRQDPGLGLRLIYFSYDVKMKEKGDIPEGYSVSREKKERFSLILESASTNQTSMYLCASSSHGLAAGWYFGPGTRLLVL.

The chain uses TRBV9 and TRBJ2-1; 9 bases align to TRBD2. CDR1 is SGDLS, CDR2 YYNGEE, per germline. The J segment lost 0 bases and the V segment lost 3 bases, leaving 16 bases of the junction unmatched. CDR3 length: 20 amino acids. CDR3 amino acids: CASSALGGLAGQSSYNEQFF. The CDR3 region has the DNA TGTGCCAGCAGCGCATTGGGGGGGCTAGCGGGGCAGAGCTCCTACAATGAGCAGTTCTTC. The whole variable domain, filled in from reference TRBV9 and TRBJ2-1, reads DSGVTQTPKHLITATGQRVTLRCSPRSGDLSVYWYQQSLDQGLQFLIQYYNGEERAKGNILERFSAQQFPDLHSELNLSSLELGDSALYFCASSALGGLAGQSSYNEQFFGPGTRLTVL.

The V call is TRBV5-1, the J call TRBJ2-5; TRBD2 might be the D (6 bases). V lost 6 bases and J 0 bases, leaving 21 bases between the germline ends. CDR3 length equals 17 residues. Germline V gene sequence: CDR1 SGHRS, CDR2 YFSETQ. The CDR3 here is CASTMGGAGLNQETQYF. Here the CDR3 DNA reads TGCGCCAGCACCATGGGTGGGGCCGGACTAAACCAAGAGACCCAGTACTTC.

J is TRBJ2-1 and V is TRBV20-1; no clear D gene. Germline lookup yields CDR1 DFQATT and CDR2 SNEGSKA (reference sequence). The V end was cut by 1 base, the J end by 6 bases, with 13 bases between. The CDR3 is 14 amino acids. CDR3 nucleotide sequence: TGCAGTGCTAGAGCGGTGGTCGTCCGCAATGAGCAGTTCTTC. This codes for CSARAVVVRNEQFF.

The chain is built from TRBV13 and TRBJ2-1, with 8 bases that match TRBD2. The CDR3 is 17 residues long. Losses at the gene ends were 5 bases for V and 1 base for J; bases not matched to a gene: 10. Germline CDR1 and CDR2: PRHDT and FYEKMQ (reference sequence). CDR3 sequence reads: CASSPERGGGSYNEQFF. CDR3 coding DNA: TGTGCCAGCAGCCCCGAACGGGGGGGAGGATCCTACAATGAGCAGTTCTTC.

This clonotype occurred a few times. The V gene is TRBV6-2 or TRBV6-3, the J gene TRBJ2-1; the D gene is possibly TRBD2 (7 bases). CDR1 is MNHEY and CDR2 is SVGEGT in the germline V gene. Trimming left V 8 bases short and J 10 bases short, with 27 bases between. This CDR3 is 16 amino acids long. The CDR3 protein is CASLERGGPGVREQFF. The CDR3 nucleotides read TGTGCCAGCCTCGAGCGGGGAGGGCCAGGGGTAAGAGAGCAGTTCTTC.

The V call is TRBV3-1, the J call TRBJ2-7; TRBD2 agrees at 7 bases. V trimming: 6 bases; J trimming: 1 base; junction bases outside the gene matches: 6. This CDR3 comprises 14 residues. CDR1 and CDR2 (germline): LGHDT, YNNKEL (reference sequence). The chain's CDR3 is CASRRAGASYEQYF. Written as DNA, the CDR3 is TGTGCCAGCAGACGGGCGGGAGCGTCCTACGAGCAGTACTTC.

This chain links TRBV28 with TRBJ2-5; D may be TRBD1 (5 bases). The CDR3 runs 15 residues. The V end lost 2 bases, the J end lost 5 bases, and 15 bases lay between the germline ends. Per the germline V gene, CDR1 is MDHEN and CDR2 is SYDVKM. CDR3 sequence (DNA): TGTGCCAGCAGTTTAGTTCCCAGGAAGGGGGAGACCCAGTACTTC. It translates to CASSLVPRKGETQYF. The complete variable domain, with remaining parts taken from reference TRBV28 and TRBJ2-5, reads DVKVTQSSRYLVKRTGEKVFLECVQDMDHENMFWYRQDPGLGLRLIYFSYDVKMKEKGDIPEGYSVSREKKERFSLILESASTNQTSMYLCASSLVPRKGETQYFGPGTRLLVL.

Concerning this clonotype: Germline is not matched at one junction end, which may reflect a read error. The rearrangement links TRBV20-1 to TRBJ2-7, with TRBD2 matching over 9 bases. Germline V gene lookup returns CDR1 DFQATT and CDR2 SNEGSKA (reference sequence). This CDR3 has 17 amino acids. CDR3 nucleotide sequence: TGCAGTGCTAGAGATGGAGGATTGGCGGGGGGGTGCCATGAGCAATACTTC. It yields the protein CSARDGGLAGGCHEQYF.

The CDR3 sequence is CASSGIDRVPEQYF. The CDR3 DNA is TGTGCCAGCAGCGGGATTGACAGGGTCCCCGAGCAGTACTTC. This rearrangement joins TRBV5-6 to TRBJ2-4; 7 bases match TRBD1. TRBJ2-7 explains the end of the DNA better; the J call may be wrong. Germline values: CDR1 SGHDT, CDR2 YYEEEE. The CDR3 is 14 amino acids.

This rearrangement joins TRBV28 to TRBJ2-4, with TRBD1 matching 8 bases. The J call is uncertain, as TRBJ2-7 better fits the DNA end. CDR1 is MDHEN and CDR2 is SYDVKM in the germline V gene. The CDR3 has 15 residues. CDR3 nucleotides: TGTGCCAGCAGTCCACTCGGACAGGGCCCCTACGAGCAGTACTTC. Its protein product is CASSPLGQGPYEQYF.

The rearrangement links TRBV18 to TRBJ2-5; 8 nucleotides line up with TRBD1. The assigned J gene may be wrong: the sequence end matches TRBJ2-7 better. CDR1 and CDR2 (germline): KGHSH, LQKENI. This CDR3 comprises 15 residues. This CDR3 is CASSPTRQGWNEQYF. The CDR3, as DNA: TGTGCCAGCTCACCTACCCGACAGGGGTGGAACGAGCAGTACTTC.

This sequence joins TRBV5-4 and TRBJ2-1; possibly TRBD2 for D (5 bases). The V end was cut by 0 bases, the J end by 4 bases, with 11 bases between. CDR3 size: 15 residues. CDR1 and CDR2 from the germline V gene are SGHNT and YYREEE (reference sequence). The CDR3 here is CASSLDPTRYNEQFF. DNA of the CDR3: TGTGCCAGCAGCTTGGACCCCACTAGGTACAATGAGCAGTTCTTC.

The chain is built from TRBV28 and TRBJ2-5; TRBD2 aligns across 13 bases. Germline V gene data show CDR1 as MDHEN and CDR2 as SYDVKM. J was trimmed by 3 bases and V by 5 bases; bases with no gene match: 15. The CDR3 runs 19 residues. Here the CDR3 reads CASSTPGLAGKVVKETQYF. CDR3 DNA sequence: TGTGCCAGCAGTACCCCGGGACTAGCGGGAAAGGTCGTGAAAGAGACCCAGTACTTC.

The chain joins TRBV6-1 to TRBJ2-1; D ambiguous. The CDR3 covers 12 residues. In germline, CDR1 is MNHNS, CDR2 SASEGT. The V end was cut by 9 bases, the J end by 8 bases, with 14 bases between. DNA of the CDR3: TGTGCCAGTAAGAGCGAGGACCATGAGCAGTTCTTC. Encoded protein: CASKSEDHEQFF.

This clonotype was detected only a few times. The chain uses TRBV12-3 or TRBV12-4 and TRBJ2-1; TRBD1 matches 8 bases. The trim removed 5 bases at V and 3 bases at J, leaving 12 bases unmatched. The CDR3 extends over 17 amino acids. As DNA, the CDR3 is TGTGCCAGCAGTCAACCCCCCAGGGGGCGCTTCTACAATGAGCAGTTCTTC. The encoded protein is CASSQPPRGRFYNEQFF.

The table lists this clonotype with a few counts. This sequence joins TRBV7-7 and TRBJ2-7; the D gene is possibly TRBD2 (5 bases). V lost 1 base to trimming and J lost 1 base, with 11 bases between them. The CDR3 covers 15 residues. Germline V gene sequence: CDR1 SSHAT, CDR2 FNYEAQ (reference sequence). The CDR3 loop reads CASSLVVTGSYEQYF. The CDR3, as DNA: TGTGCCAGCAGCTTAGTGGTGACGGGATCCTACGAGCAGTACTTC.

This chain connects TRBV10-3 to TRBJ2-1; D may be TRBD2 (7 bases). Germline V CDR1 and CDR2: ENHRY, SYGVKD. Trimming removed 2 bases from V and 8 bases from J, with 16 bases in between. The CDR3 spans 15 residues. Written as DNA, the CDR3 is TGTGCCATCAGTGAGGCCCAGGGGCGGGAGCATGAGCAGTTCTTC. Its protein is CAISEAQGREHEQFF.

V usage is TRBV20-1 and J usage is TRBJ2-7; D is possibly TRBD1 or TRBD2 (6 bases each). Trimming cost V 3 bases and J 1 base, with 13 bases left between them. The CDR3 runs 14 residues. Germline V gives CDR1 DFQATT, CDR2 SNEGSKA (reference sequence). The CDR3 DNA reads as TGCAGTGCTAGGGGATTAGGGGGGTCCTACGAGCAGTACTTC. Translated, it gives CSARGLGGSYEQYF.

The CDR3: CASSQDLAGATGDTQYF. DNA for the CDR3: TGTGCCAGCAGCCAAGATCTGGCGGGAGCGACCGGAGATACGCAGTATTTT. The chain joins TRBV4-2 to TRBJ2-3, with TRBD2 matching over 7 bases. Germline V lookup: CDR1 LGHNA, CDR2 YNFKEQ. This CDR3 has 17 residues. V lost 0 bases and J lost 5; bases outside the gene matches: 11.

V usage is TRBV2 and J usage is TRBJ1-5; D is unclear. V dropped 6 bases and J dropped 6 bases, with 21 bases sitting between them. The CDR3 runs 16 residues. Germline loops: CDR1 SNHLY, CDR2 FYNNEI. DNA of the CDR3: TGTGCCAGCAGGTCTTCCGGGATTAAGGGCGGTCAGCCCCAGCATTTT. Its translation: CASRSSGIKGGQPQHF. The whole variable domain, remainder taken from reference TRBV2 and TRBJ1-5, is EPEVTQTPSHQVTQMGQEVILRCVPISNHLYFYWYRQILGQKVEFLVSFYNNEISEKSEIFDDQFSVERPDGSNFTLKIRSTKLEDSAMYFCASRSSGIKGGQPQHFGDGTRLSIL.

Written as DNA, the CDR3 is TGCAGCGTTGTGGGCCAGGGGGCGAACGAGCAGTACTTC. As protein: CSVVGQGANEQYF. The chain joins TRBV29-1 to TRBJ2-7, with 8 nucleotides matching TRBD1. With 4 bases clipped from V and 5 bases from J, the junction kept 7 bases outside the gene matches. There are 13 residues in the CDR3. Germline values: CDR1 SQVTM, CDR2 ANQGSEA.

This rearrangement joins TRBV20-1 to TRBJ2-5; 12 bases match TRBD2. Per germline, CDR1 DFQATT and CDR2 SNEGSKA (reference sequence). J gave up 5 bases and V 3 bases, and 19 bases lay outside the gene matches. The CDR3 covers 19 residues. The CDR3 loop reads CSARFLPSRTSGIGETQYF. The CDR3 coding sequence is TGCAGTGCTAGGTTTTTACCCAGTAGGACTAGCGGGATCGGGGAGACCCAGTACTTC.